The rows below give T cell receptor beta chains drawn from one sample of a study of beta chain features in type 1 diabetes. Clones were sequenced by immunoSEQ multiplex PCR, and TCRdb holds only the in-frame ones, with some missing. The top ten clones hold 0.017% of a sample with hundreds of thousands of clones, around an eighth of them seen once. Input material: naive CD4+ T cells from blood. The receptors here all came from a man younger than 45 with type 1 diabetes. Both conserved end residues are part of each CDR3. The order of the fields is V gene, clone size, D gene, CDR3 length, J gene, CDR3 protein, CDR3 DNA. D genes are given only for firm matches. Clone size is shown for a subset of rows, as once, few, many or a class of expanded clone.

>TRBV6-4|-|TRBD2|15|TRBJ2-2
CASRAGTTSTGELFF
TGTGCCAGCAGAGCCGGGACTACATCAACCGGGGAGCTGTTTTTT
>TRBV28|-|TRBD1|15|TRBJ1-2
CASSLSGQGIYGYTF
TGTGCCAGCAGTTTAAGCGGACAGGGGATCTATGGCTACACCTTC
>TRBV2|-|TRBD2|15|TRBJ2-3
CASKTGTSGTDTQYF
TGTGCCAGCAAAACAGGAACTAGCGGCACAGATACGCAGTATTTT
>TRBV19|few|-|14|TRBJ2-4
CASSIPRAKNIQYF
TGTGCCAGTAGTATCCCCAGGGCCAAAAACATTCAGTACTTC
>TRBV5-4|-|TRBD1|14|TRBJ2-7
CASSSRQGNYEQYF
TGTGCCAGCAGCTCCCGACAGGGGAACTACGAGCAGTACTTC
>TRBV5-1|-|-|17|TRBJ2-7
CASSLEFEQRPSYEQYF
TGCGCCAGCAGCTTGGAGTTCGAACAGCGGCCCTCCTACGAGCAGTACTTC
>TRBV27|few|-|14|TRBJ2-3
CASSLSSSTDTQYF
TGTGCCAGCAGTTTATCGTCGAGCACAGATACGCAGTATTTT
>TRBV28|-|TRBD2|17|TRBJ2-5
CASSPNWGLAGRETQYF
TGTGCCAGCAGTCCAAATTGGGGACTAGCGGGACGAGAGACCCAGTACTTC
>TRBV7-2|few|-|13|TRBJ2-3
CASSLVRSDTQYF
TGTGCCAGCAGCTTAGTGCGCTCAGATACGCAGTATTTT
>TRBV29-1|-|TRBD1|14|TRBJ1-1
CSVEGRGRSTEAFF
TGCAGCGTTGAGGGCAGGGGGCGGTCCACTGAAGCTTTCTTT
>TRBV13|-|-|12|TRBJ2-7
CASSLRAYEQYF
TGTGCCAGCAGCTTAAGAGCCTACGAGCAGTACTTC
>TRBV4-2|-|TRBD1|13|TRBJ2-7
CASSQGNSYEQYF
TGTGCCAGCTCACAGGGGAACTCCTACGAGCAGTACTTC
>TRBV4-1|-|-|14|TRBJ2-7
CASSQVGQRTEQYF
TGCGCCAGCAGCCAAGTTGGACAGCGAACCGAGCAGTACTTC
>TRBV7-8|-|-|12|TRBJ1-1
CASRPQGTEAFF
TGTGCCAGCAGACCCCAGGGGACTGAAGCTTTCTTT
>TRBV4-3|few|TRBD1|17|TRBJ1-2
CASSQETKAKTGHGYTF
TGCGCCAGCAGCCAAGAAACAAAGGCCAAGACAGGGCATGGCTACACCTTC
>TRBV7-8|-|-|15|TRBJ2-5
CASSLVLGGQETQYF
TGTGCCAGCAGCTTAGTCTTAGGGGGCCAAGAGACCCAGTACTTC
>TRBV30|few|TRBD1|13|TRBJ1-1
CACNRQGISEAFF
TGTGCCTGTAACAGACAGGGAATCTCTGAAGCTTTCTTT